The present T cell receptor beta chain was sequenced within a study of T cell changes during pregnancy in multiple sclerosis. Between the trimmed V and J ends, which lost 3 bases and 7 bases, there was a span of 12 bases. This CDR3 region has 13 residues. From germline, CDR1 is KGHSH and CDR2 LQKENI. Profiling relied on immunoSEQ multiplex PCR, and the TCRdb table lists in-frame clones only, not all of them. This table holds about 40,000 clones, about 89% found once. The chain employs TRBV18 and TRBJ1-1; D is ambiguous. The receptor comes from a female donor with multiple sclerosis, enrolled in a pregnancy study. Sequences were derived from CD4+ T cells from peripheral blood mononuclear cells, sampled in the first trimester of pregnancy. The CDR3 DNA reads TGTGCCAGCTCACCTTTCAGTCGGGATGAAGCTTTCTTT. The encoded protein is CASSPFSRDEAFF.